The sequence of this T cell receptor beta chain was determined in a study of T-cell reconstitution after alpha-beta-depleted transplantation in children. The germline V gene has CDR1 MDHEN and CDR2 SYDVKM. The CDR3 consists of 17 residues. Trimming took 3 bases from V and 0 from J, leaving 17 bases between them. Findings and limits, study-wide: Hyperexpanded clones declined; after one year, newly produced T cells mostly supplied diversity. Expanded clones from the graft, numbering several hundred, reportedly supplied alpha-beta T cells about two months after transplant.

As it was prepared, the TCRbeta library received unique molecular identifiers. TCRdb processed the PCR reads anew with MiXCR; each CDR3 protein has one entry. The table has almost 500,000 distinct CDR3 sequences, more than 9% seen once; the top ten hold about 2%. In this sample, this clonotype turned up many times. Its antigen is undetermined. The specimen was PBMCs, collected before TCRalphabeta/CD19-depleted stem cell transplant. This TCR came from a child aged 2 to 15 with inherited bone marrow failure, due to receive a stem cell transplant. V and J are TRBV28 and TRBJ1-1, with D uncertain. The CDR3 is CASSLAPGYGMNTEAFF. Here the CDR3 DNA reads TGTGCCAGCAGTTTGGCCCCCGGATACGGCATGAACACTGAAGCTTTCTTT. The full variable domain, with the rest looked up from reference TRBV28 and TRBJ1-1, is DVKVTQSSRYLVKRTGEKVFLECVQDMDHENMFWYRQDPGLGLRLIYFSYDVKMKEKGDIPEGYSVSREKKERFSLILESASTNQTSMYLCASSLAPGYGMNTEAFFGQGTRLTVV.